The next 18 T cell receptor beta chains were all read from a single sample in a study of T-cell reconstitution after alpha-beta-depleted transplantation in children. Unique molecular identifiers were incorporated into the prepared TCRbeta library. TCRdb independently ran MiXCR on the PCR reads; one entry per CDR3 protein. The sample consists of approximately 980,000 distinct CDR3 sequences, roughly 29% of them appearing once. This sample comprised PBMCs, mostly from graft donor cells, obtained 360 days after TCRalphabeta/CD19-depleted stem cell transplant. The receptors originated from a boy younger than two who had a stem cell transplant for SCID, so the T cells may come from the graft donor.

This sequence joins TRBV6-2 or TRBV6-3 and TRBJ1-5, with D hard to call. CDR3 size: 16 residues. V lost 6 bases and J 4 bases, leaving 19 bases between the germline ends. Germline assignment: CDR1 MNHEY and CDR2 SVGEGT. In DNA, the CDR3 is TGTGCCAGCAGCCAAAGGAGGGAGGCGGGAAATCAGCCCCAGCATTTT. Amino acid sequence: CASSQRREAGNQPQHF.

This clonotype was seen more than once but under ten times. The chain is built from TRBV10-3 and TRBJ2-5, with D perhaps matching TRBD2 (6 bases). There are 14 residues in the CDR3. Deletions cut 7 bases from V and 5 bases from J, with 17 bases between. Germline V gene lookup returns CDR1 ENHRY and CDR2 SYGVKD. In nucleotides, the CDR3 is TGTGCCATCAACAACAGGCCCCGGGAGGAGACCCAGTACTTC. Residues: CAINNRPREETQYF.

This clonotype was seen a few times. The chain recombines TRBV12-3 or TRBV12-4 with TRBJ2-7; 7 nucleotides align to TRBD1. After removal of 5 bases from V and 2 bases from J, the junction contained 9 bases not matched to a gene. This CDR3 contains 15 residues. The CDR3 protein is CASSLGDRATYEQYF. The CDR3 nucleotides are TGTGCCAGCAGTCTCGGCGACAGGGCTACCTACGAGCAGTACTTC.

There are a few counts of this clonotype. This chain connects TRBV15 to TRBJ2-2; D gene uncertain. Germline values: CDR1 LNHNV, CDR2 YYDKDF (reference sequence). The V and J ends lost 6 bases and 4 bases respectively, with 12 bases between them. This CDR3 has 14 amino acids. The CDR3 DNA is TGTGCCACCAGTAACCAGGCCAGCACCGGGGAGCTGTTTTTT. Protein product: CATSNQASTGELFF.

For this clonotype: Its ends do not fully match the called genes, so a read error is possible. The chain links TRBV6-5 to TRBJ2-5; 9 bases match TRBD1. The germline gives CDR1 MNHEY, CDR2 SVGAGI. The CDR3 is 15 amino acids. The DNA of the CDR3 is TGTGCCAGCAGTTACTCAGGGACAGGGCAAGAGACCCGGTACTTC. It encodes CASSYSGTGQETRYF.

This clonotype was seen only a few times. V and J are TRBV7-3 and TRBJ2-5; D is possibly TRBD1 or TRBD2 (5 bases each). In germline, CDR1 is SGHTA, CDR2 FQGTGA. Trimming left V 5 bases short and J 5 bases short, with 18 bases between. This CDR3 has 15 amino acids. CDR3 sequence reads: CASSPEGAGRETQYF. The CDR3 DNA is TGTGCCAGCAGCCCCGAAGGGGCGGGTAGGGAGACCCAGTACTTC.

This clonotype has just a few counts. V is TRBV6-1 and J is TRBJ2-3; 8 bases are shared with TRBD1. Germline V gene data show CDR1 as MNHNS and CDR2 as SASEGT. J gave up 6 bases and V 6 bases, and 8 bases lay outside the gene matches. CDR3 size: 14 residues. The CDR3 loop reads CASSSGTGADTQYF. CDR3 bases: TGTGCCAGCAGCTCCGGGACAGGAGCGGATACGCAGTATTTT.

This clonotype was counted between two and nine times. V gene TRBV19 combines with J gene TRBJ1-5, with TRBD1 identical over 9 bases. Germline CDR1 LNHDA, CDR2 SQIVND (reference sequence). V trimming: 5 bases; J trimming: 6 bases; junction bases outside the gene matches: 8. The CDR3 has 15 amino acids. CDR3 in DNA: TGTGCCAGTAGTCTTCCCGGGACAGGGTTTCAGCCCCAGCATTTT. Its protein product is CASSLPGTGFQPQHF.

The table lists this clonotype with a few counts. This chain links TRBV19 with TRBJ1-1; TRBD1 aligns across 7 bases. The CDR3 sequence is 15 residues long. The V and J ends lost 4 bases and 1 base, in that order; junction bases with no gene match: 6. CDR1 is LNHDA, CDR2 SQIVND, per germline (reference sequence). Here the CDR3 reads CASSTPGTANTEAFF. CDR3 coding DNA: TGTGCCAGTAGTACCCCCGGGACAGCGAACACTGAAGCTTTCTTT.

The genes are TRBV9 and TRBJ2-1; D perhaps matches TRBD1 (6 bases). V lost 2 bases, J lost 0 bases, and 12 bases lay in between. CDR1 SGDLS and CDR2 YYNGEE come from the germline V gene. This CDR3 is 16 amino acids long. CDR3 bases: TGTGCCAGCAGCGTTCGAGGGGGAAGCTCCTACAATGAGCAGTTCTTC. Amino acids: CASSVRGGSSYNEQFF.

The chain employs TRBV2 and TRBJ1-4; perhaps TRBD1 as D (5 bases). CDR1 and CDR2 from the germline V gene are SNHLY and FYNNEI. The CDR3 covers 15 residues. The V end lost 6 bases, the J end lost 3 bases, and 14 bases lay between the germline ends. The CDR3 DNA follows: TGTGCCAGCAGGCAGGGTCAGGCTGCTAATGAAAAACTGTTTTTT. Its translation is CASRQGQAANEKLFF.

This rearrangement joins TRBV4-1 to TRBJ2-2, with a possible D match to TRBD2 (6 bases). The CDR3 sequence is 17 residues long. Trimming removed 4 bases at V and 6 bases at J, with 21 bases between. The germline V gene has CDR1 MGHRA and CDR2 YSYEKL. The DNA for the CDR3 is TGCGCCAGCAGCCCCCCTTGGGGACCCCCGGGGGCCGGGGAGCTGTTTTTT. Its translation: CASSPPWGPPGAGELFF.

This clonotype was seen a few times. The CDR3 DNA reads as TGCAGTGCTAGGAACGAAAGGTCCTACGAGCAGTACTTC. The encoded protein is CSARNERSYEQYF. This sequence joins TRBV20-1 and TRBJ2-7; D is unresolved. CDR1 and CDR2 (germline): DFQATT, SNEGSKA (reference sequence). The CDR3 spans 13 residues. Trimming removed 3 bases from V and 1 base from J, with 10 bases in between.

This clonotype was detected a few times. The chain uses TRBV29-1 and TRBJ2-7; 9 bases agree with TRBD1. Germline CDR1 reads SQVTM; CDR2 reads ANQGSEA. The CDR3 is made up of 13 amino acids. With V trimmed by 6 bases and J by 0 bases, 3 bases remained unmatched. Here the CDR3 reads CSVGTGSSYEQYF. The DNA for the CDR3 is TGCAGCGTCGGGACAGGGAGCTCCTACGAGCAGTACTTC.

This clonotype occurred a few times. The chain recombines TRBV7-3 with TRBJ1-2, with D uncertain. Germline CDR1 SGHTA, CDR2 FQGTGA. The V end was cut by 5 bases, the J end by 5 bases, with 15 bases between. The CDR3 sequence is 14 residues long. The CDR3 nucleotides are TGTGCCAGCAGCCCAGATAATGCGGGTTATGGCTACACCTTC. Translated, it gives CASSPDNAGYGYTF.

The chain uses TRBV5-1 and TRBJ2-5; 7 nucleotides align to TRBD2. Losses at the gene ends were 3 bases for V and 5 bases for J; bases not matched to a gene: 10. Germline V gene data show CDR1 as SGHRS and CDR2 as YFSETQ. The CDR3 length is 15 residues. The CDR3 DNA is TGCGCCAGCAGCTCCACAGGACTAGTGCCTGAGACCCAGTACTTC. Protein product: CASSSTGLVPETQYF.

J is TRBJ1-5 and V is TRBV10-3; unclear D gene. Looked up from germline, CDR1 is ENHRY and CDR2 is SYGVKD. V was clipped by 4 bases and J by 5 bases, with 12 bases between them. The CDR3 extends over 14 amino acids. This CDR3 reads CAISGLGGHQPQHF. As DNA, the CDR3 is TGTGCCATCAGTGGACTGGGTGGACATCAGCCCCAGCATTTT.

There are a few counts of this clonotype. This chain uses TRBV12-3 or TRBV12-4 with TRBJ1-2, with 12 nucleotides matching TRBD1. J gave up 7 bases and V 5 bases, and 8 bases lay outside the gene matches. The CDR3 spans 15 residues. The CDR3 DNA reads TGTGCCAGCAGTCGTTCCGGGACAGGGGGCGGTGGCTACACCTTC. This codes for CASSRSGTGGGGYTF.